The entry below gives a single TCR beta chain sequence along with its context. CDR1 SGHKS and CDR2 YYEKEE come from the germline V gene (reference sequence). CDR3 length: 17 residues. Germline trimming cut 0 bases from V and 3 bases from J; bases unmatched to any gene: 10. In the study's own analysis: Amplifying reference gene primers gave estimates of nucleated cell counts. Only in-frame clones appear in the TCRdb table, and some are missing; sequencing was by immunoSEQ multiplex PCR. The V and J calls and clone size are taken from that table; D and trimming were inferred from the DNA. The table has over 60,000 clones, under 95% seen once. This entry belongs to a study of blood T cell repertoires in COVID-19. Whole-study context: Samples taken during acute and convalescent COVID-19 were collected in the United States, Italy and Spain. From T cells, B-cell-depleted T cells, or PBMCs came the material, which was cDNA or gDNA.

The origin of this receptor is a woman over 75 with active or convalescent COVID-19. Material: peripheral blood. V usage is TRBV5-5 and J usage is TRBJ2-3; 7 bases are shared with TRBD1. This CDR3 reads CASSLAPGQKGTDTQYF. The CDR3 DNA follows: TGTGCCAGCAGCTTGGCCCCGGGACAGAAGGGAACAGATACGCAGTATTTT.